Below are 5 T cell receptor beta chains sequenced from a single sample in a study of cytotoxic CD8 clonotypes in ibrutinib-treated CLL. The repertoire was sequenced with immunoSEQ multiplex PCR; TCRdb's copy has only in-frame clones and lacks some. The sample holds under 75,000 clones, about three quarters seen once. The sample here was PBMCs, taken after 12 months of ibrutinib treatment. These receptors were collected from a human donor with chronic lymphocytic leukemia.

This chain joins TRBV6-5 and TRBJ2-7; D ambiguous. The CDR3 covers 15 residues. Trimming cost V 3 bases and J 2 bases, with 14 bases left between them. Germline loops: CDR1 MNHEY, CDR2 SVGAGI. The DNA for the CDR3 is TGTGCCAGCAGTTATTCAGTCCTTTCTACCTACGAGCAGTACTTC. Its translation is CASSYSVLSTYEQYF.

The chain links TRBV7-6 to TRBJ2-6; D ambiguous. The CDR3 contains 16 residues. V was shortened by 6 bases and J by 11 bases, with 23 bases between the two germline ends. The germline V gene has CDR1 SGHVS and CDR2 FNYEAQ. DNA of the CDR3: TGTGCCAGCAGTTATGGTCCCAGTTCCAGTCCGGACGTCCTGACTTTC. Its protein product is CASSYGPSSSPDVLTF.

CDR3: CASSPREGYEQYF. The DNA of the CDR3 is TGTGCCAGCTCCCCTCGAGAAGGGTACGAGCAGTACTTC. V and J are TRBV18 and TRBJ2-7; D remains ambiguous. The V gene lost 6 bases and the J gene lost 4 bases, with 13 bases spanning the gap. CDR3 length: 13 amino acids. CDR1 KGHSH and CDR2 LQKENI come from the germline V gene.

This CDR3 is CASYSQDTQYF. For the CDR3, the DNA is TGCGCCAGCTATTCCCAAGATACGCAGTATTTT. The gene calls are TRBV5-1 and TRBJ2-3; no reliable D call. Per germline, CDR1 SGHRS and CDR2 YFSETQ. V lost 7 bases and J 5 bases, leaving 8 bases between the germline ends. The CDR3 consists of 11 residues.

The chain employs TRBV28 and TRBJ1-4, with 9 nucleotides matching TRBD1. The germline gives CDR1 MDHEN, CDR2 SYDVKM. V was clipped by 5 bases and J by 8 bases; unmatched bases: 9. CDR3 length equals 15 residues. CDR3 sequence: CASSQTGGAQEKLFF. As DNA, the CDR3 is TGTGCCAGCAGTCAAACAGGGGGCGCCCAAGAAAAACTGTTTTTT. The whole variable domain, remainder taken from reference TRBV28 and TRBJ1-4, is DVKVTQSSRYLVKRTGEKVFLECVQDMDHENMFWYRQDPGLGLRLIYFSYDVKMKEKGDIPEGYSVSREKKERFSLILESASTNQTSMYLCASSQTGGAQEKLFFGSGTQLSVL.